The next 9 T cell receptor beta chains were all read from a single sample in a study of cytomegalovirus exposure and HLA in healthy donors (dated by TCRdb to about 2017). The library was made by the immunoSEQ multiplex PCR assay. For the multiplex PCR, a mixture combining 60 forward primers for TCR Vbeta segments and 13 reverse primers for TCR Jbeta segments was used. Not all clones reach the TCRdb copy of this immuneACCESS table, which keeps in-frame sequences only. Checked studies attribute under half of the gap to unresolved V genes and leave the rest unexplained. In this sample the table shows about 160,000 clones, 84% of which occur a single time. Jointly, the top ten make up approximately 0.98% of the sample. What was sequenced was PBMCs. Receptor source: a man in his thirties or forties in good health and CMV-seronegative.

The rearrangement uses TRBV5-1 and TRBJ1-4; the D gene is possibly TRBD1 (5 bases). Trimming left V 4 bases short and J 6 bases short, with 13 bases between. This CDR3 contains 14 residues. CDR1 and CDR2 from the germline V gene are SGHRS and YFSETQ. The CDR3 DNA is TGCGCCAGCAGCCCGGGGGGGTTGGATGAAAAACTGTTTTTT. Its translation is CASSPGGLDEKLFF.

The chain combines TRBV5-1 with TRBJ2-2, with TRBD2 as a possible D gene (6 bases). The germline V gene has CDR1 SGHRS and CDR2 YFSETQ. V lost 4 bases to trimming and J lost 0 bases, with 10 bases between them. The CDR3 runs 15 residues. The CDR3 is CASSARGSNTGELFF. DNA for the CDR3: TGCGCCAGCAGCGCGCGGGGCTCGAACACCGGGGAGCTGTTTTTT.

This chain uses TRBV5-1 with TRBJ2-1; the match to TRBD2 covers 8 bases. The germline CDR1 and CDR2 sequences are SGHRS and YFSETQ. Trimming took 5 bases from V and 5 from J; bases not matched to a gene: 12. The CDR3 has 16 amino acids. CDR3 sequence: CASSQRAGGINNEQFF. The CDR3 DNA reads TGCGCCAGCAGTCAACGGGCGGGGGGCATCAACAATGAGCAGTTCTTC. The whole variable domain, remainder taken from reference TRBV5-1 and TRBJ2-1, is KAGVTQTPRYLIKTRGQQVTLSCSPISGHRSVSWYQQTPGQGLQFLFEYFSETQRNKGNFPGRFSGRQFSNSRSEMNVSTLELGDSALYLCASSQRAGGINNEQFFGPGTRLTVL.

V and J are TRBV18 and TRBJ2-7; TRBD1 is a possible D gene (6 bases). Germline loops: CDR1 KGHSH, CDR2 LQKENI. CDR3 length: 14 amino acids. The germline V and J ends were trimmed by 6 bases and 1 base, with 13 bases remaining between them. The CDR3 reads CASSPDRASYEQYF. CDR3 DNA sequence: TGTGCCAGCTCGCCGGACAGAGCGTCCTACGAGCAGTACTTC.

This clone has a single count. The chain links TRBV28 to TRBJ2-6, with 9 positions matching TRBD1. The CDR3 covers 19 residues. The ends lost 6 bases at V and 0 bases at J; junction bases unmatched: 12. Germline values: CDR1 MDHEN, CDR2 SYDVKM. CDR3 protein: CASRVGPGQGLSGANVLTF. CDR3 DNA: TGTGCCAGCAGGGTGGGGCCGGGACAGGGACTCTCTGGGGCCAACGTCCTGACTTTC.

This clone was seen more than once but under ten times. V usage is TRBV25-1 and J usage is TRBJ2-3, with a tentative D call TRBD2 (6 bases). The CDR3 runs 13 residues. The germline CDR1 and CDR2 sequences are MGHDK and SYGVNS. V was pared by 6 bases and J by 2 bases, with 9 bases between. CDR3 residues: CASREGYTDTQYF. The CDR3 bases are TGTGCCAGCAGGGAGGGGTACACAGATACGCAGTATTTT.

The chain has TRBV5-1 and TRBJ2-2, with 14 positions matching TRBD2. Trimming cost V 5 bases and J 6 bases; bases outside gene matches: 6. Germline values: CDR1 SGHRS, CDR2 YFSETQ. The CDR3 loop spans 16 amino acids. CDR3 in amino acids: CASRELGLAGAGELFF. The CDR3 coding sequence is TGCGCCAGCAGAGAACTGGGACTAGCGGGGGCCGGGGAGCTGTTTTTT.

This clone was observed a single time. This rearrangement joins TRBV4-2 to TRBJ2-5, with 7 bases lining up with TRBD1. The length of the CDR3 is 15 residues. With V trimmed by 4 bases and J by 3 bases, 8 bases remained unmatched. CDR1 LGHNA and CDR2 YNFKEQ come from the germline V gene. CDR3 DNA sequence: TGTGCCAGCAGCCGACAGGGAGTGGGTGAAGAGACCCAGTACTTC. Translation gives CASSRQGVGEETQYF.

The chain links TRBV11-2 to TRBJ2-6; D is uncertain. Per the germline V gene, CDR1 is SGHAT and CDR2 is FQNNGV. This CDR3 contains 17 residues. The germline V and J ends were trimmed by 1 base and 1 base, with 11 bases remaining between them. CDR3 region: CASSLVLRVSGANVLTF. As DNA, the CDR3 is TGTGCCAGCAGCTTAGTCCTACGAGTTTCTGGGGCCAACGTCCTGACTTTC.